The 3 T cell receptor beta chains below come from one sample, sequenced in a study of CD8 T cells in ankylosing spondylitis. TCRdb fed the 5' RACE reads into MiXCR, producing one record per CDR3 protein. Among about 400,000 distinct CDR3 sequences, 20% to 25% were seen once, and the ten largest hold under 15%. Input material: blood, either unsorted or a sorted T cell fraction (not recorded which). These receptors all come from a male donor with ankylosing spondylitis or in good health (not recorded which).

The table lists this clonotype with a few counts. This rearrangement joins TRBV19 to TRBJ1-2; D gene uncertain. Between the trimmed V and J ends, which lost 11 bases and 5 bases, there was a span of 15 bases. This CDR3 has 12 amino acids. Germline V gene data show CDR1 as LNHDA and CDR2 as SQIVND (reference sequence). The CDR3 here is CAALHRQYGYTF. CDR3 in DNA: TGTGCCGCTCTTCACAGACAATATGGCTACACCTTC.

V usage is TRBV7-6 and J usage is TRBJ2-5; 8 nucleotides agree with TRBD2. Germline CDR1 and CDR2: SGHVS and FNYEAQ. V shed 1 base, J shed 5 bases, and the junction held 15 bases outside the gene matches. The CDR3 consists of 18 residues. CDR3 sequence reads: CASSLGSYGGAGTETQYF. CDR3 coding DNA: TGTGCCAGCAGCTTAGGGTCTTACGGGGGGGCCGGGACGGAGACCCAGTACTTC. The full variable domain, with the rest looked up from reference TRBV7-6 and TRBJ2-5, is GAGVSQSPRYKVTKRGQDVALRCDPISGHVSLYWYRQALGQGPEFLTYFNYEAQQDKSGLPNDRFSAERPEGSISTLTIQRTEQRDSAMYRCASSLGSYGGAGTETQYFGPGTRLLVL.

The chain uses TRBV12-3 or TRBV12-4 and TRBJ2-3; 7 positions agree with TRBD2. V lost 3 bases and J lost 8; bases outside the gene matches: 11. The length of the CDR3 is 15 residues. The CDR3 region is CASSLSAGIGGTQYF. The CDR3 DNA reads TGTGCCAGCAGTTTGTCAGCGGGGATCGGCGGTACGCAGTATTTT.